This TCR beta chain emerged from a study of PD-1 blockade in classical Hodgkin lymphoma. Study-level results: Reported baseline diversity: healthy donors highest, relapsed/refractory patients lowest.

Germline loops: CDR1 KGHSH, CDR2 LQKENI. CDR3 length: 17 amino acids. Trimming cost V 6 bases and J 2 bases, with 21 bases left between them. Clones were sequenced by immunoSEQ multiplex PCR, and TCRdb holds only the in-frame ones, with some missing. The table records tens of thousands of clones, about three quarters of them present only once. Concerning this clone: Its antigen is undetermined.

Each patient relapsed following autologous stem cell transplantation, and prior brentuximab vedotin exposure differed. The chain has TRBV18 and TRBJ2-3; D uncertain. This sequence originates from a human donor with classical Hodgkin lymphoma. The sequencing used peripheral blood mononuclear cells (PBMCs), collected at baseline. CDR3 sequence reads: CASSPWEDEPNTDTQYF. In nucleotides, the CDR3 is TGTGCCAGCTCCCCGTGGGAAGACGAACCTAACACAGATACGCAGTATTTT.